The sequence of this T cell receptor (beta chain) was determined in a study of control samples from healthy donors and cancer patients. Data came from immunoSEQ multiplex PCR; TCRdb stores just in-frame clones and leaves some out. The data show roughly 450,000 clones, 75% to 95% seen once. The CDR3 is made up of 13 amino acids. Germline CDR1 and CDR2: SGHTA and FQGTGA. V was trimmed by 2 bases and J by 7 bases, leaving 12 bases between them. This TCR was sampled from a man aged 35-49 years with head and neck cancer. The chain is built from TRBV7-3 and TRBJ2-7; tentatively, D is TRBD2 (5 bases). The sample comprised PBMCs. CDR3 sequence (DNA): TGTGCCAGCAGCTTATTCGGGGAGAAGGAGCAGTACTTC. Its translation: CASSLFGEKEQYF.